The entry below describes one T cell receptor (beta chain). Its target is not known. Other DNA sequences of this sample code for an identical CDR3. The entry originates in a study of cytomegalovirus exposure and HLA in healthy donors. Study-level results: Association of 15,000 to 20,000 TCR beta sequences with HLA alleles was found at 0.05 false discovery rate in a later analysis.

V was clipped by 0 bases and J by 0 bases, with 9 bases between them. This CDR3 region has 15 residues. CDR1 and CDR2 (germline): SGHRS, YFSETQ. The PCR contained 60 Vbeta and 13 Jbeta primers. Assay: immunoSEQ multiplex PCR; the TCRdb copy retains only in-frame clones and omits some. The table has some 140,000 clones, around 79% seen once. This clonotype originated in a man aged 25-45 years in good health and CMV-seropositive. Sequenced material: PBMCs. The gene calls are TRBV5-1 and TRBJ1-1; unclear D gene. The CDR3 loop reads CASSLGGGMNTEAFF. In DNA, the CDR3 is TGCGCCAGCAGCTTGGGGGGAGGTATGAACACTGAAGCTTTCTTT.